These T cell receptor beta chains were read from a single sample in a study of blood T cells in healthy people across ages. TCRdb itself ran the 5' RACE reads through MiXCR, one entry per CDR3 protein. The sample holds around 1,100,000 distinct CDR3 sequences; 30% to 40% are singletons and the top ten take around 13%. The sequencing input was blood. The source of these receptors is a man aged 18 to 35 in good health. The CDR3 runs from the conserved cysteine through the conserved F or W. A D gene is named only where the DNA matches it firmly. Expanded clones are given a class, and other clones once, few, many or no size at all.

clone_size: .; d_call: TRBD1; v_call: TRBV20-1; j_call: TRBJ2-2; cdr3_nt: TGCAGTGCTAGACCTCCGACAGGGGTCTACACCGGGGAGCTGTTTTTT; cdr3_aa: CSARPPTGVYTGELFF
clone_size: .; d_call: .; v_call: TRBV2; j_call: TRBJ2-7; cdr3_nt: TGTGCCAGCAGTGAAAAAGGACTTACCTACGAGCAGTACTTC; cdr3_aa: CASSEKGLTYEQYF
clone_size: .; d_call: .; v_call: TRBV7-2; j_call: TRBJ1-2; cdr3_nt: TGTGCCAGCAGCTTAGGGACAGTGGCCTACTATGGCTACACCTTC; cdr3_aa: CASSLGTVAYYGYTF
clone_size: few; d_call: .; v_call: TRBV9; j_call: TRBJ2-3; cdr3_nt: TGTGCCAGCAGTCCGGGGGAATGGACAGATACGCAGTATTTT; cdr3_aa: CASSPGEWTDTQYF
clone_size: .; d_call: TRBD1; v_call: TRBV20-1; j_call: TRBJ2-3; cdr3_nt: TGCAGTACCGGGAATGCCGGGACAGTCACGCAGTATTTT; cdr3_aa: CSTGNAGTVTQYF
clone_size: .; d_call: TRBD2; v_call: TRBV6-1; j_call: TRBJ2-7; cdr3_nt: TGTGGCAGCAGTGGACTAGCCGTCGGAGGTGAGCAGTACTTC; cdr3_aa: CGSSGLAVGGEQYF
clone_size: once; d_call: .; v_call: TRBV6-6; j_call: TRBJ2-7; cdr3_nt: TGTGCCAGCAGTTACTCCGTGACTAGTTCCGAGCAGTACTTC; cdr3_aa: CASSYSVTSSEQYF
clone_size: .; d_call: .; v_call: TRBV13; j_call: TRBJ1-3; cdr3_nt: TGTGCCAGCAGCCCACGTGAGTGGGGAAACACCATATATTTT; cdr3_aa: CASSPREWGNTIYF
clone_size: few; d_call: .; v_call: TRBV20-1; j_call: TRBJ2-3; cdr3_nt: TGCAGTGCCTCGAGGGGCGGGGAGGATACGCAGTATTTT; cdr3_aa: CSASRGGEDTQYF
clone_size: .; d_call: .; v_call: TRBV7-2; j_call: TRBJ1-5; cdr3_nt: TGTGCCAGCAGCGTATCGTACACCCGGCCCCAGCATTTT; cdr3_aa: CASSVSYTRPQHF
clone_size: once; d_call: .; v_call: TRBV10-3; j_call: TRBJ1-1; cdr3_nt: TGTGCCATCAGACCCGCTACTCGCGACACTGAAGCTTTCTTT; cdr3_aa: CAIRPATRDTEAFF
clone_size: once; d_call: TRBD2; v_call: TRBV3-1; j_call: TRBJ2-4; cdr3_nt: TGTGCCAGCAGCTCAACTAGCGGGGGGTCGGACATTCAGTACTTC; cdr3_aa: CASSSTSGGSDIQYF
clone_size: .; d_call: TRBD1; v_call: TRBV12-3/TRBV12-4; j_call: TRBJ2-7; cdr3_nt: TGTGCCAGCAGTCGGGACAGGGTTACCTACGAGCAGTACTTC; cdr3_aa: CASSRDRVTYEQYF
clone_size: .; d_call: .; v_call: TRBV28; j_call: TRBJ2-1; cdr3_nt: TGTGCCAGCAGTTTACCTGTTAAGACCCCAGGGGAGCAGTTCTTC; cdr3_aa: CASSLPVKTPGEQFF
clone_size: .; d_call: .; v_call: TRBV6-2/TRBV6-3; j_call: TRBJ1-5; cdr3_nt: TGTGCCAGCAGTGTTGACAGGAGGAAACAGCCCCAGCATTTT; cdr3_aa: CASSVDRRKQPQHF
clone_size: few; d_call: TRBD2; v_call: TRBV19; j_call: TRBJ2-3; cdr3_nt: TGTGCCAGTAGTACGGGAGGAGGGTACGCAGATACGCAGTATTTT; cdr3_aa: CASSTGGGYADTQYF
clone_size: .; d_call: .; v_call: TRBV11-2; j_call: TRBJ1-1; cdr3_nt: TGTGCCAGCAGTCTACGGGGGTCGGACACTGAAGCTTTCTTT; cdr3_aa: CASSLRGSDTEAFF
clone_size: .; d_call: TRBD1; v_call: TRBV20-1; j_call: TRBJ1-1; cdr3_nt: TGCAGTGCACTTAGGACAGGGTGGGCTGAAGCTTTCTTT; cdr3_aa: CSALRTGWAEAFF